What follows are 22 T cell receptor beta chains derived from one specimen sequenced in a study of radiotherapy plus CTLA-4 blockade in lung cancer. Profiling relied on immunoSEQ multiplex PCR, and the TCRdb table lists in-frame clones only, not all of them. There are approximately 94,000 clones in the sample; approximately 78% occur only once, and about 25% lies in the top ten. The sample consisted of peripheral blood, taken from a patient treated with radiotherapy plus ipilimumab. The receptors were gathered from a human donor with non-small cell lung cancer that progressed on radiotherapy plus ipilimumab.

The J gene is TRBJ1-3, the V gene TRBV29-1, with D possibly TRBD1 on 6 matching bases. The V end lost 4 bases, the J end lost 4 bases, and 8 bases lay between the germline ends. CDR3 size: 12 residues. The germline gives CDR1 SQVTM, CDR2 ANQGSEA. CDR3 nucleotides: TGCAGCGTTGGAGGGGGGGGAAACACCATATATTTT. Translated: CSVGGGGNTIYF. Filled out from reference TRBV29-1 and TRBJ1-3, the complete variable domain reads SAVISQKPSRDICQRGTSLTIQCQVDSQVTMMFWYRQQPGQSLTLIATANQGSEATYESGFVIDKFPISRPNLTFSTLTVSNMSPEDSSIYLCSVGGGGNTIYFGEGSWLTVV.

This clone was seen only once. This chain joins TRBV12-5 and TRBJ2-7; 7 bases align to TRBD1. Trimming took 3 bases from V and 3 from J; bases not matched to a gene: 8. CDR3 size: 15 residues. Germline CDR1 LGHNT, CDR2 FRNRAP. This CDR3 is CASGFEAGGSYEQYF. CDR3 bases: TGTGCTAGTGGTTTTGAGGCAGGGGGTAGCTACGAGCAGTACTTC.

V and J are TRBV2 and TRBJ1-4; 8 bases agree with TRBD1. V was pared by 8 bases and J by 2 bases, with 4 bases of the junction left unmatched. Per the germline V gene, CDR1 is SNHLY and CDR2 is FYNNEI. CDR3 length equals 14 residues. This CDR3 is CASGQGSTNEKLFF. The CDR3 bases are TGTGCCAGCGGACAGGGATCGACTAATGAAAAACTGTTTTTT.

DNA for the CDR3: TGTGCCAGCAGCACCCCTACAGGGGGCGGGGGTGAAAAACTGTTTTTT. Encoded protein: CASSTPTGGGGEKLFF. The chain has TRBV7-8 and TRBJ1-4, with 9 positions matching TRBD1. Germline CDR1 is SGHVS and CDR2 is FQNEAQ. V was clipped by 5 bases and J by 7 bases; unmatched bases: 11. CDR3 size: 16 residues.

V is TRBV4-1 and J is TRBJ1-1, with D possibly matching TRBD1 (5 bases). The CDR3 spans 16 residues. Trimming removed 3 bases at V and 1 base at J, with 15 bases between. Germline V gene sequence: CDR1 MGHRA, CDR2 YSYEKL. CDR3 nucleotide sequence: TGCGCCAGCAGCCAGCTAAGGGGAATGGGGAACACTGAAGCTTTCTTT. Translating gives CASSQLRGMGNTEAFF.

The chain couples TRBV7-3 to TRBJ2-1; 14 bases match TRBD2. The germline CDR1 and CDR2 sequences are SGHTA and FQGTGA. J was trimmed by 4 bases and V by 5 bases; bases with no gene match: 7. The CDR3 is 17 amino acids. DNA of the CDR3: TGTGCCAGCAGCGGGGGACTAGCGGGAGAGGGGTACAATGAGCAGTTCTTC. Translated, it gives CASSGGLAGEGYNEQFF.

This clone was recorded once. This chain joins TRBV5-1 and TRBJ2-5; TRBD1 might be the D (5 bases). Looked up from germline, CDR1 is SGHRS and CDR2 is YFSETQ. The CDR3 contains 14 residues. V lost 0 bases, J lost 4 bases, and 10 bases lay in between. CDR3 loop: CASSLAQGVETQYF. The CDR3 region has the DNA TGCGCCAGCAGCTTGGCCCAGGGCGTAGAGACCCAGTACTTC. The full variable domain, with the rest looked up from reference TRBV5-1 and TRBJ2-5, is KAGVTQTPRYLIKTRGQQVTLSCSPISGHRSVSWYQQTPGQGLQFLFEYFSETQRNKGNFPGRFSGRQFSNSRSEMNVSTLELGDSALYLCASSLAQGVETQYFGPGTRLLVL.

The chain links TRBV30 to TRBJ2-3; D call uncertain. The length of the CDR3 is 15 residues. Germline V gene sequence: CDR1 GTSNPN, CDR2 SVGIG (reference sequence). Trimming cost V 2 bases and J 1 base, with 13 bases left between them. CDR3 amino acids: CAWSIYGVGTDTQYF. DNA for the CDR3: TGTGCCTGGAGTATTTATGGAGTAGGCACAGATACGCAGTATTTT.

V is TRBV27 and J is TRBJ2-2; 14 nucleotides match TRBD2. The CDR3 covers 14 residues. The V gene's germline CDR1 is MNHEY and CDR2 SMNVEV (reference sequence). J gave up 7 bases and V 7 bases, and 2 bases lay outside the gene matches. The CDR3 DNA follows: TGTGCCAGCAAGGGACTAGCGGGAGTCGGGGAGCTGTTTTTT. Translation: CASKGLAGVGELFF.

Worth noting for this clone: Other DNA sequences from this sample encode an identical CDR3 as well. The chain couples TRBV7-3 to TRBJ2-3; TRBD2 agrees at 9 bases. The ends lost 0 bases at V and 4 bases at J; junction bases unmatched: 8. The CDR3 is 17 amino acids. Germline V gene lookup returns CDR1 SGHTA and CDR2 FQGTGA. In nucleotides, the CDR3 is TGTGCCAGCAGCTTAACGGGTCTAGCGGGACGAGCAGATACGCAGTATTTT. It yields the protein CASSLTGLAGRADTQYF. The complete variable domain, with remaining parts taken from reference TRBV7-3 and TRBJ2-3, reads GAGVSQTPSNKVTEKGKYVELRCDPISGHTALYWYRQSLGQGPEFLIYFQGTGAADDSGLPNDRFFAVRPEGSVSTLKIQRTERGDSAVYLCASSLTGLAGRADTQYFGPGTRLTVL.

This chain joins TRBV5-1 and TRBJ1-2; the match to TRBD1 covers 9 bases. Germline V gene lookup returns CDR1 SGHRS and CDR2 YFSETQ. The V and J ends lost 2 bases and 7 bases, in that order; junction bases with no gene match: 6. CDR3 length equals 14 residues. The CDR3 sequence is CASSLEQGAFGYTF. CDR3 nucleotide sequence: TGCGCCAGCAGCTTAGAACAGGGGGCGTTTGGCTACACCTTC.

DNA of the CDR3: TGTGCCAGCAGCTTAGTGGCAGGGGGGAGGACCCAGTACTTC. This encodes CASSLVAGGRTQYF. The V gene is TRBV13, the J gene TRBJ2-5; maybe TRBD1 (7 bases). Germline CDR1 is PRHDT and CDR2 is FYEKMQ (reference sequence). The CDR3 has 14 residues. The ends were cut back, 1 base at V and 7 bases at J, with 13 bases in the middle.

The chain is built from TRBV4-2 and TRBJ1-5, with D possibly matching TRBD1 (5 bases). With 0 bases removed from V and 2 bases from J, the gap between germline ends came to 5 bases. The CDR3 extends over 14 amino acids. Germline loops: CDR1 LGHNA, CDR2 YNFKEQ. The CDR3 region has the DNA TGTGCCAGCAGCCAAGACAGGGGCAATCAGCCCCAGCATTTT. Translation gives CASSQDRGNQPQHF.

The CDR3 DNA is TGTGCCAGCAGCCCCTTCCAGAGGGACAGGGTTCAGGCTAATGAAAAACTGTTTTTT. It specifies CASSPFQRDRVQANEKLFF. The chain carries TRBV14 and TRBJ1-4; 9 bases match TRBD1. CDR1 and CDR2 from the germline V gene are SGHDN and FVKESK. The CDR3 is 19 amino acids. The V segment lost 4 bases and the J segment 3 bases; nucleotides outside the gene matches: 15.

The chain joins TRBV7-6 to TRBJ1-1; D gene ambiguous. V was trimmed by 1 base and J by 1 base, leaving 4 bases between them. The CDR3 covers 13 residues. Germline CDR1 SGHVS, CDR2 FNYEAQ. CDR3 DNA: TGTGCCAGCAGCTTAGGGCGGAACACTGAAGCTTTCTTT. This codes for CASSLGRNTEAFF.

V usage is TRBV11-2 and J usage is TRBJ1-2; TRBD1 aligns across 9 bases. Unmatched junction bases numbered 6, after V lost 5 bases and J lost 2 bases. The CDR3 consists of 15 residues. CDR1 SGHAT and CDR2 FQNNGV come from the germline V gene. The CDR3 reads CASSPRTGDNYGYTF. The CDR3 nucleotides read TGTGCCAGCAGCCCGCGGACAGGGGACAACTATGGCTACACCTTC.

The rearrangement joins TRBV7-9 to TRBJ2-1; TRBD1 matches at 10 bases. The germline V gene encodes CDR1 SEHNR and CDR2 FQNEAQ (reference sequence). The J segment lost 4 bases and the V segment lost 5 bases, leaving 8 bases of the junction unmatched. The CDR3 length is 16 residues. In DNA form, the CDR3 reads TGTGCCAGCAGCCCATCCCGGGACAGGGGATACAATGAGCAGTTCTTC. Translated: CASSPSRDRGYNEQFF.

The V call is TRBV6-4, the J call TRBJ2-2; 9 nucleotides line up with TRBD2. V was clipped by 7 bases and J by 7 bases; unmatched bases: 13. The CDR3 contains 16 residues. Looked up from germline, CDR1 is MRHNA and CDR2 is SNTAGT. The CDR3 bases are TGTGCCAGCACCTCAAAGCGGCGGGAGGGAGTCGGGGAGCTGTTTTTT. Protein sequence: CASTSKRREGVGELFF.

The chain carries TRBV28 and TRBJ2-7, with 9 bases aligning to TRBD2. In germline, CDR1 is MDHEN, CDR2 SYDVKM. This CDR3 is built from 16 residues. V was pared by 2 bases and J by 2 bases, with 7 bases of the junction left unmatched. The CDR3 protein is CASSLGGLAGTYEQYF. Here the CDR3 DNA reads TGTGCCAGCAGTTTAGGAGGCCTAGCGGGGACCTACGAGCAGTACTTC.

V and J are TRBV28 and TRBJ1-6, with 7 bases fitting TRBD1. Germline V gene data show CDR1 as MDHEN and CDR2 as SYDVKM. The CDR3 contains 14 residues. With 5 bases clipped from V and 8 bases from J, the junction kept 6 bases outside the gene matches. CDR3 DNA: TGTGCCAGCAGTGCGGGACAGTATCATTCACCCCTCCACTTT. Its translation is CASSAGQYHSPLHF.

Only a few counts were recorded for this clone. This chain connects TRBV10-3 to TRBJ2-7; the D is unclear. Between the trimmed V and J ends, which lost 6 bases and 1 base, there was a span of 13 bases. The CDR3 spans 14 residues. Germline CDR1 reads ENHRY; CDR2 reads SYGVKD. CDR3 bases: TGTGCCATCAGGCCGGCGGATATTTCCTACGAGCAGTACTTC. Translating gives CAIRPADISYEQYF.

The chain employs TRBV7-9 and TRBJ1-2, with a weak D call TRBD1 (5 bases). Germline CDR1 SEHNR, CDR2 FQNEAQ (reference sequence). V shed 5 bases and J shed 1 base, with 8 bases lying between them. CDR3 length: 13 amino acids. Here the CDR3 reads CASSLGGNYGYTF. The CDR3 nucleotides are TGTGCCAGCAGCCTCGGGGGTAACTATGGCTACACCTTC.